The rows below give T cell receptor beta chains drawn from one sample of a study of cytomegalovirus exposure and HLA in healthy donors. Produced via immunoSEQ multiplex PCR; TCRdb's table is partial and in-frame only. The sample records roughly 190,000 clones, more than 75% being singletons. The sequenced material came from PBMCs. Receptor source: a woman in her twenties or thirties in good health and CMV-seropositive. Each CDR3 is given with its conserved first and last residue. The D gene is left open where the match is weak. Only part of the rows carry a size: once, few, many, or a class if the clone is expanded.

>few|TRBJ1-1|NA|15|TRBV5-8
TGTGCCAGCAGCTTGTTTAGATGGGGAGACACTGAAGCTTTCTTT
CASSLFRWGDTEAFF
>NA|TRBJ2-1|NA|12|TRBV29-1
TGCAGCGTTGTGGGCTCTCCTAATGAGCAGTTCTTC
CSVVGSPNEQFF
>NA|TRBJ1-6|NA|13|TRBV7-8
TGTGCCAGCAGCTTAAACAGGGTTTCACCCCTCCACTTT
CASSLNRVSPLHF
>NA|TRBJ1-4|NA|16|TRBV5-1
TGCGCCAGCAGCTTGGTCCCCGGGACCGTAGATAGGGGGCTGTTTTTT
CASSLVPGTVDRGLFF
>NA|TRBJ2-5|TRBD2|17|TRBV28
TGTGCCAGCAGCCCCTGGGGAGTAGCGGGGGTCCAAGAGACCCAGTACTTC
CASSPWGVAGVQETQYF
>NA|TRBJ1-2|NA|15|TRBV28
TGTGCCAGCAGTGCCGGAGGGGATGTCTTAGAGGGCTACACCTTC
CASSAGGDVLEGYTF
>NA|TRBJ2-4|NA|15|TRBV5-1
TGCGCCAGCAGCTTGGACAGACCTTGGGAAAACATTCAGTACTTC
CASSLDRPWENIQYF
>once|TRBJ1-1|NA|14|TRBV11-2
TGTGCCAGCAGCTTAGATCCGGGGGACACTGAAGCTTTCTTT
CASSLDPGDTEAFF
>NA|TRBJ2-2|TRBD1|14|TRBV7-2
TGTGCCAGCAGCGGACAGGGAAGGGTCGGGGAGCTGTTTTTT
CASSGQGRVGELFF
>NA|TRBJ1-5|NA|14|TRBV2
TGTGCCAGCAGTGAAAGGGAGCTTAGGCAGCCCCAGCATTTT
CASSERELRQPQHF
>NA|TRBJ1-2|TRBD1|13|TRBV6-5
TGTGCCACCATCGACAGGGGCGACTATGGCTACACCTTC
CATIDRGDYGYTF
>NA|TRBJ2-1|TRBD1|14|TRBV19
TGTGCCAGTAGTCCCGGACAGGGTCCGGATGAGCAGTTCTTC
CASSPGQGPDEQFF
>NA|TRBJ2-1|NA|15|TRBV5-4
TGTGCCAGCAGCCTTTCTGCGCTTCTGAACAATGAGCAGTTCTTC
CASSLSALLNNEQFF
>once|TRBJ2-3|TRBD2|16|TRBV5-1
TGCGCCAGCAGCTTGGAGTCTAGCGGGAGTGCAGATACGCAGTATTTT
CASSLESSGSADTQYF
>NA|TRBJ2-1|TRBD1|16|TRBV4-3
TGCGCCAGCAGCCAGATCGTAGGGACAGGATTAAATGAGCAGTTCTTC
CASSQIVGTGLNEQFF
>NA|TRBJ2-3|NA|15|TRBV5-6
TGTGCCAGCAGCTTGTGGCAGACATCCACAGATACGCAGTATTTT
CASSLWQTSTDTQYF
>NA|TRBJ2-7|TRBD1|15|TRBV5-1
TGCGCCAGCAGCTTGGGACAGGGGAGCCGGTACGAGCAGTACTTC
CASSLGQGSRYEQYF
>NA|TRBJ1-3|NA|14|TRBV6-5
TGTGCCAGCAGGCCCACAGGGTCTGGAAACACCATATATTTT
CASRPTGSGNTIYF
>NA|TRBJ1-1|NA|16|TRBV19
TGTGCCAGTAGTTCATCTAGGACAGACGACGACACTGAAGCTTTCTTT
CASSSSRTDDDTEAFF
>NA|TRBJ1-2|TRBD1|14|TRBV29-1
TGCAGCGTCGTAACCGGGACAGGGGGAGATGGCTACACCTTC
CSVVTGTGGDGYTF
>NA|TRBJ1-2|TRBD1|16|TRBV19
TGTGCCAGTAGTTCCGGACAGGCTCCTCTGAGGTATGGCTACACCTTC
CASSSGQAPLRYGYTF
>NA|TRBJ2-5|NA|17|TRBV11-2
TGTGCCAGCAGCTTTGAACACGGGACTGTCCTCCAAGAGACCCAGTACTTC
CASSFEHGTVLQETQYF
>NA|TRBJ2-6|TRBD1|15|TRBV7-8
TGTGCCAGCAGCAGACAGGGGTCTGGGGCCAACGTCCTGACTTTC
CASSRQGSGANVLTF
>NA|TRBJ2-1|NA|17|TRBV5-4
TGTGCCAGCAGGCGGCGGTCAGGGTCCCTTATTTACAATGAGCAGTTCTTC
CASRRRSGSLIYNEQFF
>NA|TRBJ2-7|NA|14|TRBV2
TGTGCCAGCAACTTAGAGGGAACCTCCTACGAGCAGTACTTC
CASNLEGTSYEQYF
>NA|TRBJ2-5|NA|14|TRBV5-1
TGCGCCAGCAGCTCTCCTTCAGGGGAAGAGACCCAGTACTTC
CASSSPSGEETQYF
>NA|TRBJ2-5|TRBD2|15|TRBV4-1
TGCGCCAGCAGCCACCCAGGACTAGCGGAAGAGACCCAGTACTTC
CASSHPGLAEETQYF
>NA|TRBJ2-7|NA|14|TRBV5-1
TGCGCCAGCAGCAGGTCAGGGGCTACCTACGAGCAGTACTTC
CASSRSGATYEQYF
>NA|TRBJ2-7|TRBD1|17|TRBV28
TGTGCCAGCAGTTCAGCATTGGGACAGGGGCGATCCTACGAGCAGTACTTC
CASSSALGQGRSYEQYF
>NA|TRBJ2-7|TRBD2|14|TRBV28
TGTGCCAGCAGTCCCAGCGGGAGCCCCTACGAGCAGTACTTC
CASSPSGSPYEQYF
>NA|TRBJ2-5|TRBD2|17|TRBV2
TGTGCCAGCCGGGACTACGCGGGGGGGACTAGGCAAGAGACCCAGTACTTC
CASRDYAGGTRQETQYF
>NA|TRBJ2-7|NA|14|TRBV4-1
TGCGCCAGCAGCTACCCGGGAAAGAACTACGAGCAGTACTTC
CASSYPGKNYEQYF
>NA|TRBJ1-1|NA|13|TRBV2
TGTGCCGACAGGACCGGGGGGGACACTGAAGCTTTCTTT
CADRTGGDTEAFF
>NA|TRBJ1-2|NA|12|TRBV5-6
TGTGCCAGTGCTGGGGGGGAAGGAGGCTACACCTTC
CASAGGEGGYTF
>NA|TRBJ2-3|NA|13|TRBV7-3
TGTGCCAGCAGCTTTTCAGACTCAGATACGCAGTATTTT
CASSFSDSDTQYF
>NA|TRBJ2-7|NA|14|TRBV6-5
TGTGCCAGCAGCCAAAGCCGCACGACCTACGAGCAGTACTTC
CASSQSRTTYEQYF
>once|TRBJ1-2|TRBD1|17|TRBV7-9
TGTGCCAGCAGCTTAGCCCAGGGGGCGAAGATTAACTATGGCTACACCTTC
CASSLAQGAKINYGYTF
>few|TRBJ1-1|NA|12|TRBV13
TGTGCCAGCAGCCGCGGACAGCTTGAAGCTTTCTTT
CASSRGQLEAFF
>NA|TRBJ1-6|NA|16|TRBV6-1
TGTGCCAGCAGTGAAGGATACCGGGCCTATAATTCACCCCTCCACTTT
CASSEGYRAYNSPLHF
>NA|TRBJ2-1|NA|15|TRBV11-3
TGTGCCAGCAGCCCCATTAGAAGCTCCTACAATGAGCAGTTCTTC
CASSPIRSSYNEQFF
>NA|TRBJ2-4|NA|13|TRBV19
TGTGCCAGTAGTTCCCGACCCGGGAACATTCAGTACTTC
CASSSRPGNIQYF